The 22 T cell receptor beta chains presented below share a single source sample, sequenced in a study of OX40 agonist ivuxolimab in advanced cancers. Assay: immunoSEQ multiplex PCR; the TCRdb copy retains only in-frame clones and omits some. The table records 100,000 to 150,000 clones, 85% to 95% of them present only once. The sequences come from CD4+ or CD8+ T cells sorted from blood, collected in a trial of the OX40 agonist ivuxolimab. The receptors were gathered from an adult with an advanced solid tumor such as melanoma, head and neck, liver or kidney cancer.

The chain is built from TRBV10-3 and TRBJ1-4, with 7 bases lining up with TRBD1. The CDR3 has 16 residues. The trim removed 4 bases at V and 0 bases at J, leaving 5 bases unmatched. Germline V gives CDR1 ENHRY, CDR2 SYGVKD. The CDR3 DNA is TGTGCCATCAGTGCGGGACAGCTTGCAACTAATGAAAAACTGTTTTTT. It yields the protein CAISAGQLATNEKLFF.

This clone was seen only a few times. Germline is not matched at one junction end, which may reflect a read error. The rearrangement links TRBV6-1 to TRBJ1-1, with D maybe TRBD1 (6 bases). Germline V lookup: CDR1 MNHNS, CDR2 SASEGT. This CDR3 contains 14 residues. In DNA, the CDR3 is TGTGCCAGCATTGAAGGGGGAATGAACACTGAAGCTTTCTTT. Translated: CASIEGGMNTEAFF.

This clone showed up just once. An end of the junction differs from the germline gene, which may be a read error. The rearrangement uses TRBV5-4 and TRBJ1-5; unclear D gene. Germline CDR1 SGHNT, CDR2 YYREEE (reference sequence). This CDR3 is built from 15 residues. CDR3 sequence: CASSQWGGLEQPQHF. The CDR3 DNA follows: TGCGCCAGCAGCCAATGGGGAGGGCTAGAACAGCCCCAGCATTTT.

This clone was seen a few times. The V call is TRBV6-1, the J call TRBJ2-6; TRBD1 is a possible D gene (6 bases). Trimming cost V 8 bases and J 10 bases, with 12 bases left between them. Germline CDR1 reads MNHNS; CDR2 reads SASEGT. This CDR3 contains 12 residues. The CDR3 protein is CASQTGKNVLTF. CDR3 DNA sequence: TGTGCCAGCCAGACAGGAAAAAACGTCCTGACTTTC.

The J gene is TRBJ1-2, the V gene TRBV6-5, with a tentative D call TRBD1 (6 bases). This CDR3 spans 14 amino acids. CDR1 is MNHEY, CDR2 SVGAGI, per germline. Trimming left V 2 bases short and J 6 bases short, with 13 bases between. CDR3 protein: CASSYAGAQDGYTF. CDR3 sequence (DNA): TGTGCCAGCAGTTACGCGGGGGCGCAGGATGGCTACACCTTC.

J is TRBJ1-3 and V is TRBV9; 7 nucleotides line up with TRBD1. The CDR3 has 15 residues. CDR1 SGDLS and CDR2 YYNGEE come from the germline V gene. Trimming at V came to 3 bases and at J to 2 bases, leaving 5 bases not matched to a gene. CDR3 sequence reads: CASSGNRGAGNTIYF. For the CDR3, the DNA is TGTGCCAGCAGCGGAAACAGGGGCGCTGGAAACACCATATATTTT.

This clone was detected only once. The chain recombines TRBV7-8 with TRBJ2-2, with D perhaps matching TRBD2 (6 bases). Germline V CDR1 and CDR2: SGHVS, FQNEAQ. V shed 5 bases and J shed 5 bases, with 12 bases lying between them. This CDR3 region has 14 residues. The CDR3 spells CASSPGTWTGELFF. CDR3 coding DNA: TGTGCCAGCAGCCCCGGGACTTGGACCGGGGAGCTGTTTTTT.

This chain uses TRBV6-1 with TRBJ1-6; D remains unclear. CDR3 size: 13 residues. Germline CDR1 and CDR2: MNHNS and SASEGT. V lost 3 bases to trimming and J lost 8 bases, with 8 bases between them. CDR3 in amino acids: CASSDTWDSPLHF. In DNA, the CDR3 is TGTGCCAGCAGTGATACCTGGGATTCACCCCTCCACTTT.

The chain recombines TRBV18 with TRBJ1-2, with TRBD1 matching over 7 bases. J lost 10 bases, V lost 1 base, and 12 bases had no gene match. This CDR3 region has 15 residues. CDR1 and CDR2 (germline): KGHSH, LQKENI. The CDR3 here is CASSPQFRDSGNYTF. The CDR3 region has the DNA TGTGCCAGCTCACCACAGTTCCGGGACAGTGGAAACTACACCTTC.

This clone was seen only once. The chain is built from TRBV7-2 and TRBJ2-1; 7 positions agree with TRBD2. Germline-derived CDR1 and CDR2 are SGHTA and FQGNSA. The trim removed 5 bases at V and 9 bases at J, leaving 4 bases unmatched. The CDR3 has 12 amino acids. The CDR3: CASSGIAGEQFF. The CDR3, as DNA: TGTGCCAGCAGCGGTATAGCGGGTGAGCAGTTCTTC.

This clone appeared a single time. The gene calls are TRBV10-3 and TRBJ2-2, with a tentative D call TRBD1 (6 bases). V shed 0 bases and J shed 1 base, with 6 bases lying between them. This CDR3 has 15 residues. Germline-derived CDR1 and CDR2 are ENHRY and SYGVKD. CDR3: CAISESTGNTGELFF. In DNA, the CDR3 is TGTGCCATCAGTGAGTCGACAGGGAACACCGGGGAGCTGTTTTTT.

The chain has TRBV2 and TRBJ2-2; 10 nucleotides agree with TRBD1. In germline, CDR1 is SNHLY, CDR2 FYNNEI. V shed 8 bases and J 6 bases; nucleotides not matched to a gene: 3. The CDR3 totals 13 residues. The CDR3 DNA sequence: TGTGCCAGCGGGGACAGGGGCCCCGGGGAGCTGTTTTTT. This codes for CASGDRGPGELFF.

This clone was observed a single time. This chain joins TRBV19 and TRBJ2-7; TRBD1 agrees at 11 bases. After removal of 5 bases from V and 5 bases from J, the junction contained 11 bases not matched to a gene. The CDR3 length is 16 residues. CDR1 and CDR2 (germline): LNHDA, SQIVND (reference sequence). The DNA of the CDR3 is TGTGCCAGTAGTCGGGACTGGGGACAGGGGGGAAACGAGCAGTACTTC. Residues: CASSRDWGQGGNEQYF.

The V gene is TRBV4-3, the J gene TRBJ2-3; perhaps TRBD1 as D (5 bases). There are 13 residues in the CDR3. Trimming stripped 0 bases from V and 9 bases from J, with 10 bases between. Germline V gives CDR1 LGHNA, CDR2 YSLEER. The CDR3 protein is CASSQEEGHTQYF. The CDR3 region has the DNA TGCGCCAGCAGCCAAGAAGAAGGACACACGCAGTATTTT.

This chain connects TRBV4-3 to TRBJ1-1; D is perhaps TRBD1 (6 bases). Germline V lookup: CDR1 LGHNA, CDR2 YSLEER. The CDR3 consists of 16 residues. V was shortened by 1 base and J by 4 bases, with 16 bases between the two germline ends. In DNA form, the CDR3 reads TGCGCCAGCAGCCAAGTTAGGGGGTATATGCCCACTGAAGCTTTCTTT. It translates to CASSQVRGYMPTEAFF.

DNA for the CDR3: TGTGCCAGCACCGATTTCCAAGAGCGGGAGCGGCGCAATGAGCAGTTCTTC. Translating it yields CASTDFQERERRNEQFF. The genes are TRBV9 and TRBJ2-1; 8 nucleotides match TRBD2. The CDR3 has 17 amino acids. V gave up 6 bases and J gave up 6 bases; unmatched junction bases: 17. The germline gives CDR1 SGDLS, CDR2 YYNGEE.

The rearrangement uses TRBV29-1 and TRBJ2-3; perhaps TRBD1 as D (5 bases). Trimming cost V 7 bases and J 5 bases, with 22 bases left between them. The CDR3 contains 15 residues. CDR1 is SQVTM and CDR2 is ANQGSEA in the germline V gene. CDR3 in amino acids: CSARPQGSVGDTQYF. The CDR3 DNA follows: TGCAGCGCCAGGCCGCAGGGTTCTGTTGGAGATACGCAGTATTTT.

This clone was observed a few times. V is TRBV7-9 and J is TRBJ1-5; D ambiguous. Germline V CDR1 and CDR2: SEHNR, FQNEAQ (reference sequence). The CDR3 consists of 15 residues. V lost 4 bases to trimming and J lost 0 bases, with 10 bases between them. CDR3: CASSSGGLSNQPQHF. The CDR3, as DNA: TGTGCCAGCAGCTCTGGAGGGCTTAGCAATCAGCCCCAGCATTTT. The complete variable domain, with remaining parts taken from reference TRBV7-9 and TRBJ1-5, reads DTGVSQNPRHKITKRGQNVTFRCDPISEHNRLYWYRQTLGQGPEFLTYFQNEAQLEKSRLLSDRFSAERPKGSFSTLEIQRTEQGDSAMYLCASSSGGLSNQPQHFGDGTRLSIL.

This sequence joins TRBV5-1 and TRBJ2-1; D remains unclear. Germline V gene sequence: CDR1 SGHRS, CDR2 YFSETQ. Trimming stripped 2 bases from V and 7 bases from J, with 7 bases between. The CDR3 spans 12 residues. The CDR3 bases are TGCGCCAGCAGCTTAAGGCGAAATGAGCAGTTCTTC. Translated: CASSLRRNEQFF.

The rearrangement uses TRBV6-1 and TRBJ1-2, with D possibly being TRBD1 (6 bases). The CDR3 contains 14 residues. V lost 7 bases to trimming and J lost 3 bases, with 15 bases between them. Germline V gene data show CDR1 as MNHNS and CDR2 as SASEGT. This CDR3 reads CASTLPGADYGYTF. The DNA of the CDR3 is TGTGCCAGCACCCTCCCGGGGGCGGACTATGGCTACACCTTC.

V usage is TRBV11-2 and J usage is TRBJ2-1; tentative D call: TRBD2 (6 bases). This CDR3 comprises 17 residues. Trimming pared 4 bases from V and 0 bases from J, leaving 16 bases between. Germline loops: CDR1 SGHAT, CDR2 FQNNGV. CDR3 DNA: TGTGCCAGCAGCTCCCTATCTAGCGCCTACTCCTACAATGAGCAGTTCTTC. The encoded protein is CASSSLSSAYSYNEQFF.

The chain couples TRBV7-3 to TRBJ2-3; 7 positions agree with TRBD2. The CDR3 is made up of 15 amino acids. The germline V gene has CDR1 SGHTA and CDR2 FQGTGA. Trimming at V came to 5 bases and at J to 3 bases, leaving 8 bases not matched to a gene. CDR3 bases: TGTGCCAGCAGCCCTGCGGGGGAGAGAACAGATACGCAGTATTTT. Encoded protein: CASSPAGERTDTQYF.